A single sample is the source of the 32 T cell receptor beta chains below, sequenced in a study of T cell responses to AZD1222 COVID-19 vaccine (dated by TCRdb to the early 2020s). In light of the paper, this sample's time point label describes: about 28 days (+/-7) after the second vaccine dose. Library creation used the immunoSEQ multiplex PCR assay. The immuneACCESS repertoire file appears here via TCRdb, limited to in-frame rearrangements. These files lack a portion of the clones; in checked studies, under half of the deficit traces to unresolved V genes, and the cause of the others is not known. For this sample there are about 82,000 clones; around 85% appear just once. The ten largest clones represent about an eighth of the sample. The material sequenced was peripheral blood, taken 28 days after the second AZD1222 dose. The origin of the receptors is an adult who received the AZD1222 COVID-19 vaccine.

The chain uses TRBV5-4 and TRBJ2-1; TRBD1 or TRBD2 may be the D gene (6 bases each). Germline V gene sequence: CDR1 SGHNT, CDR2 YYREEE (reference sequence). The V and J ends lost 4 bases and 4 bases respectively, with 21 bases between them. The CDR3 covers 17 residues. CDR3 loop: CASSLPRVAGQYNEQFF. The CDR3 nucleotides read TGTGCCAGCAGCCTCCCCCGGGTGGCGGGACAATACAATGAGCAGTTCTTC.

The CDR3 nucleotides are TGTGCCAGCAGATCCAGGACAGGGATGAACACTGAAGCTTTCTTT. This codes for CASRSRTGMNTEAFF. The chain has TRBV6-5 and TRBJ1-1, with TRBD1 matching over 8 bases. The length of the CDR3 is 15 residues. Germline V gene lookup returns CDR1 MNHEY and CDR2 SVGAGI. Unmatched junction bases numbered 6, after V lost 6 bases and J lost 0 bases.

This clone was found a few times. The gene calls are TRBV27 and TRBJ2-2; 7 bases are shared with TRBD2. The V gene end was trimmed by 5 bases and the J gene end by 3 bases; junction bases not matched to a gene: 15. Per germline, CDR1 MNHEY and CDR2 SMNVEV (reference sequence). This CDR3 region has 18 residues. CDR3 DNA: TGTGCCAGCAGTCGGAGGATGGCGGGGGAGGGTTACACCGGGGAGCTGTTTTTT. Protein: CASSRRMAGEGYTGELFF.

V gene TRBV5-1 combines with J gene TRBJ2-3, with D possibly being TRBD2 (6 bases). Between the trimmed V and J ends, which lost 3 bases and 6 bases, there was a span of 17 bases. Germline values: CDR1 SGHRS, CDR2 YFSETQ. This CDR3 spans 15 amino acids. CDR3 in amino acids: CASSSNARLVDTQYF. CDR3 bases: TGCGCCAGCAGCTCGAACGCCCGACTAGTTGATACGCAGTATTTT.

This sequence joins TRBV5-1 and TRBJ2-1; 10 nucleotides agree with TRBD2. Germline CDR1 is SGHRS and CDR2 is YFSETQ. The CDR3 totals 19 residues. V was clipped by 4 bases and J by 7 bases; unmatched bases: 20. The CDR3 DNA reads as TGCGCCAGCAGCGCCTCCTACCACCCTAGCGGGAGTTCGGGTAATGAGCAGTTCTTC. Translated: CASSASYHPSGSSGNEQFF.

The chain employs TRBV6-5 and TRBJ2-3, with TRBD1 as a possible D gene (6 bases). V lost 2 bases, J lost 2 bases, and 11 bases lay in between. The CDR3 is 15 residues long. Germline V lookup: CDR1 MNHEY, CDR2 SVGAGI. In DNA form, the CDR3 reads TGTGCCAGCAGTTACAGGAACAGGGCCACAGATACGCAGTATTTT. This translates into CASSYRNRATDTQYF.

This clone was seen once. The chain is built from TRBV7-8 and TRBJ1-2; tentatively, D is TRBD1 (6 bases). CDR1 is SGHVS and CDR2 is FQNEAQ in the germline V gene. The CDR3 totals 13 residues. The germline V and J ends were trimmed by 5 bases and 8 bases, with 15 bases remaining between them. CDR3 residues: CASSPGAWVGYTF. The CDR3, as DNA: TGTGCCAGCAGCCCGGGGGCATGGGTCGGCTACACCTTC.

This chain joins TRBV7-2 and TRBJ1-5; a weak D match, TRBD1 (5 bases). The length of the CDR3 is 15 residues. V lost 1 base, J lost 5 bases, and 12 bases lay in between. Germline V lookup: CDR1 SGHTA, CDR2 FQGNSA. The CDR3 loop is CASSLDQGPDQPQHF. As DNA, the CDR3 is TGTGCCAGCAGCTTAGATCAGGGCCCCGATCAGCCCCAGCATTTT.

J is TRBJ1-4 and V is TRBV19, with a weak D call TRBD1 (5 bases). Deletions cut 6 bases from V and 0 bases from J, with 8 bases between. In germline, CDR1 is LNHDA, CDR2 SQIVND (reference sequence). This CDR3 region has 14 residues. CDR3 region: CASRGVTTNEKLFF. CDR3 sequence (DNA): TGTGCCAGTAGGGGGGTCACAACTAATGAAAAACTGTTTTTT. The variable domain in full, completed from reference TRBV19 and TRBJ1-4, reads DGGITQSPKYLFRKEGQNVTLSCEQNLNHDAMYWYRQDPGQGLRLIYYSQIVNDFQKGDIAEGYSVSREKKESFPLTVTSAQKNPTAFYLCASRGVTTNEKLFFGSGTQLSVL.

V usage is TRBV30 and J usage is TRBJ2-5, with 12 bases aligning to TRBD2. Germline V gene data show CDR1 as GTSNPN and CDR2 as SVGIG (reference sequence). This CDR3 is 16 amino acids long. With 2 bases clipped from V and 5 bases from J, the junction kept 9 bases outside the gene matches. The CDR3 nucleotides are TGTGCCTGGAGTCCATTGACTAGCGGGGGCGGGGAGACCCAGTACTTC. It is translated as CAWSPLTSGGGETQYF.

V gene TRBV3-1 (or the pseudogene TRBV3-2) combines with J gene TRBJ2-2; no reliable D call. Germline assignment: CDR1 LGHDT and CDR2 YNNKEL (reference sequence). The germline V and J ends were trimmed by 4 bases and 4 bases, with 16 bases remaining between them. This CDR3 is built from 16 residues. The CDR3 DNA reads TGTGCCAGCAGCCCCCGGTCAACATCGAGCACCGGGGAGCTGTTTTTT. Protein product: CASSPRSTSSTGELFF.

The DNA of the CDR3 is TGTGCCAGCAGTCCCCTGTTAGGGAATGAGCAGTTCTTC. Translating gives CASSPLLGNEQFF. The V and J genes are TRBV27 and TRBJ2-1; D is unresolved. The germline V and J ends were trimmed by 5 bases and 7 bases, with 12 bases remaining between them. This CDR3 has 13 amino acids. Germline CDR1 MNHEY, CDR2 SMNVEV (reference sequence).

This clone was counted once. This rearrangement joins TRBV4-1 to TRBJ2-3, with D perhaps matching TRBD1 (6 bases). V lost 5 bases to trimming and J lost 2 bases, with 20 bases between them. This CDR3 has 17 residues. Germline V gene data show CDR1 as MGHRA and CDR2 as YSYEKL. CDR3 loop: CASSDGAWGRDTDTQYF. For the CDR3, the DNA is TGCGCCAGCAGCGACGGAGCGTGGGGGCGAGACACAGATACGCAGTATTTT.

V and J are TRBV7-8 and TRBJ2-7, with 7 bases identical to TRBD1. CDR3 length: 15 amino acids. V lost 5 bases to trimming and J lost 7 bases; unmatched junction nucleotides: 14. Germline assignment: CDR1 SGHVS and CDR2 FQNEAQ. Written as DNA, the CDR3 is TGTGCCAGCAGCCTCGACAGGGTGCGGTCGAGTGAGCAGTACTTC. Its translation: CASSLDRVRSSEQYF.

V gene TRBV28 combines with J gene TRBJ2-3; 10 nucleotides line up with TRBD2. Germline values: CDR1 MDHEN, CDR2 SYDVKM. Trimming took 2 bases from V and 4 from J; bases not matched to a gene: 3. The CDR3 sequence is 15 residues long. CDR3 region: CASSLGLAGADTQYF. The DNA of the CDR3 is TGTGCCAGCAGTTTAGGGCTAGCGGGAGCAGATACGCAGTATTTT.

This chain links TRBV4-1 with TRBJ2-1; TRBD2 matches 11 bases. Losses at the gene ends were 1 base for V and 8 bases for J; bases not matched to a gene: 10. The CDR3 spans 17 residues. CDR1 MGHRA and CDR2 YSYEKL come from the germline V gene. The chain's CDR3 is CASSQGPPSGGFDEQFF. The CDR3 DNA reads TGCGCCAGCAGCCAAGGGCCCCCTAGCGGGGGGTTTGATGAGCAGTTCTTC.

The count of this clone is one. J is TRBJ2-7 and V is TRBV6-5; D might be TRBD1 or TRBD2, each matching 5 bases. The CDR3 contains 15 residues. The V gene lost 0 bases and the J gene lost 3 bases, with 12 bases spanning the gap. CDR1 is MNHEY, CDR2 SVGAGI, per germline. In DNA, the CDR3 is TGTGCCAGCAGTTACTCGGGACCAGAAAGCTACGAGCAGTACTTC. Amino acid sequence: CASSYSGPESYEQYF.

For the CDR3, the DNA is TGTGCCAGCAGCCCCGGTGGGCCGGTAGATGAGCAGTTCTTC. Residues: CASSPGGPVDEQFF. The V call is TRBV3-1 (or the pseudogene TRBV3-2), the J call TRBJ2-1; no clear D gene. Germline CDR1 LGHDT, CDR2 YNNKEL (reference sequence). Trimming left V 4 bases short and J 8 bases short, with 15 bases between. The CDR3 totals 14 residues.

This chain joins TRBV2 and TRBJ2-1, with D perhaps matching TRBD1 or TRBD2 (5 bases each). The CDR3 runs to 15 residues. The V end was cut by 6 bases, the J end by 6 bases, with 18 bases between. The germline gives CDR1 SNHLY, CDR2 FYNNEI. In DNA, the CDR3 is TGTGCCAGCAGGGGGGTAGGGTTCAGGCCCAATGAGCAGTTCTTC. It codes for CASRGVGFRPNEQFF.

V and J are TRBV5-1 and TRBJ1-4; weak D call: TRBD1 (5 bases). Trimming took 0 bases from V and 0 from J, leaving 9 bases between them. CDR3 length: 16 residues. CDR1 is SGHRS and CDR2 is YFSETQ in the germline V gene. In DNA form, the CDR3 reads TGCGCCAGCAGCTTGGGGGGGAGAGCAACTAATGAAAAACTGTTTTTT. This gives the protein CASSLGGRATNEKLFF.

J is TRBJ2-1 and V is TRBV29-1; D may match TRBD1 or TRBD2 (10 bases each). The V and J ends lost 5 bases and 8 bases respectively, with 22 bases between them. The CDR3 totals 15 residues. CDR1 is SQVTM and CDR2 is ANQGSEA in the germline V gene. The chain's CDR3 is CSVSGGDRGTYEQFF. The CDR3 nucleotides are TGCAGCGTTAGCGGGGGGGACAGGGGCACGTATGAGCAGTTCTTC.

The V call is TRBV5-1, the J call TRBJ1-2; the D gene is possibly TRBD1 (6 bases). The CDR3 has 15 amino acids. V lost 4 bases to trimming and J lost 7 bases, with 20 bases between them. CDR1 and CDR2 (germline): SGHRS, YFSETQ. The CDR3 loop reads CASSLVAQGLFGYTF. CDR3 in DNA: TGCGCCAGCAGCCTAGTCGCACAGGGCTTATTTGGCTACACCTTC.

A few counts support this clone. V and J are TRBV7-2 and TRBJ2-1; 7 bases are shared with TRBD1. J was trimmed by 2 bases and V by 2 bases; bases with no gene match: 3. In germline, CDR1 is SGHTA, CDR2 FQGNSA. This CDR3 contains 15 residues. As DNA, the CDR3 is TGTGCCAGCAGCTTAATGAGGGGGCCCTACAATGAGCAGTTCTTC. As protein: CASSLMRGPYNEQFF.

J is TRBJ2-7 and V is TRBV3-1 (or the pseudogene TRBV3-2); D might be TRBD2 (6 bases). The germline V gene encodes CDR1 LGHDT and CDR2 YNNKEL (reference sequence). The CDR3 is 13 residues long. V gave up 4 bases and J gave up 4 bases, with 11 bases separating them. CDR3 loop: CASSPGGGYEQYF. The DNA of the CDR3 is TGTGCCAGCAGCCCCGGGGGTGGGTACGAGCAGTACTTC.

The chain couples TRBV19 to TRBJ1-5; 7 bases agree with TRBD1. Germline V CDR1 and CDR2: LNHDA, SQIVND (reference sequence). The CDR3 is 17 residues long. With V trimmed by 3 bases and J by 0 bases, 8 bases remained unmatched. The CDR3 DNA follows: TGTGCCAGTAGTATGCGGGACAGAGATTATAGCAATCAGCCCCAGCATTTT. Translated, it gives CASSMRDRDYSNQPQHF. The full variable domain, its missing parts supplied by reference TRBV19 and TRBJ1-5, is DGGITQSPKYLFRKEGQNVTLSCEQNLNHDAMYWYRQDPGQGLRLIYYSQIVNDFQKGDIAEGYSVSREKKESFPLTVTSAQKNPTAFYLCASSMRDRDYSNQPQHFGDGTRLSIL.

This clone came up a few times. The rearrangement links TRBV5-1 to TRBJ1-1, with a tentative D call TRBD1 (5 bases). Germline values: CDR1 SGHRS, CDR2 YFSETQ. With 2 bases removed from V and 0 bases from J, the gap between germline ends came to 8 bases. The CDR3 sequence is 14 residues long. CDR3 bases: TGCGCCAGCAGCTTCGGGGCTGTGAACACTGAAGCTTTCTTT. This encodes CASSFGAVNTEAFF.

The chain is built from TRBV4-1 and TRBJ1-4; D remains unclear. V was cut by 6 bases and J by 0 bases, with 20 bases left in between. Per germline, CDR1 MGHRA and CDR2 YSYEKL. CDR3 length equals 18 residues. Written as DNA, the CDR3 is TGCGCCAGCAGAACCCATTTGGTGGCGGTCGCAACTAATGAAAAACTGTTTTTT. Translated, it gives CASRTHLVAVATNEKLFF.

The J gene is TRBJ1-5, the V gene TRBV10-3; D uncertain. With 3 bases removed from V and 2 bases from J, the gap between germline ends came to 11 bases. CDR3 length: 15 residues. Germline V gene sequence: CDR1 ENHRY, CDR2 SYGVKD. CDR3 amino acids: CAISDLEIGNQPQHF. In DNA form, the CDR3 reads TGTGCCATCAGTGATTTGGAGATCGGCAATCAGCCCCAGCATTTT.

The CDR3 region has the DNA TGTGCCAGCAGCCAAGGAGTCGAAGCTTTCTTT. This gives the protein CASSQGVEAFF. The chain carries TRBV3-1 (or the pseudogene TRBV3-2) and TRBJ1-1; D remains ambiguous. Between the trimmed V and J ends, which lost 1 base and 8 bases, there was a span of 5 bases. The CDR3 extends over 11 amino acids. The V gene's germline CDR1 is LGHDT and CDR2 YNNKEL (reference sequence).

A few counts support this clone. This rearrangement joins TRBV5-5 to TRBJ2-5, with D tentatively TRBD1 (5 bases). Per the germline V gene, CDR1 is SGHKS and CDR2 is YYEKEE (reference sequence). The V gene lost 4 bases and the J gene lost 1 base, with 11 bases spanning the gap. This CDR3 has 14 residues. CDR3 protein: CASSLRTFQETQYF. The CDR3 bases are TGTGCCAGCAGCCTACGGACATTCCAAGAGACCCAGTACTTC.

This clone came up a few times. The chain joins TRBV28 to TRBJ2-2, with a tentative D call TRBD2 (6 bases). The CDR3 extends over 15 amino acids. Looked up from germline, CDR1 is MDHEN and CDR2 is SYDVKM. Trimming left V 3 bases short and J 6 bases short, with 14 bases between. In DNA form, the CDR3 reads TGTGCCAGCAGTTTCAACGGGGGTGGATCCGGGGAGCTGTTTTTT. Its protein product is CASSFNGGGSGELFF.

This chain uses TRBV29-1 with TRBJ1-1; D is undetermined. The CDR3 runs to 14 residues. Trimming removed 1 base at V and 1 base at J, with 10 bases between. CDR1 SQVTM and CDR2 ANQGSEA come from the germline V gene. The CDR3 DNA is TGCAGCGTTGAAGGCGCATCGGGGAACACTGAAGCTTTCTTT. This sequence encodes CSVEGASGNTEAFF.